The 13 T cell receptor beta chains in this list originate from one sample, sequenced in a study of OX40 agonist ivuxolimab in advanced cancers. Libraries were prepared by immunoSEQ multiplex PCR; TCRdb keeps only in-frame clonotypes and omits some of them. Of about 110,000 clones in the sample, approximately 90% are singletons; the top ten hold 0.5% to 0.8%. Sequencing used CD4+ or CD8+ T cells sorted from blood, obtained in a trial of the OX40 agonist ivuxolimab. The source is an adult with an advanced solid tumor such as melanoma, head and neck, liver or kidney cancer.

This chain connects TRBV15 to TRBJ1-4; 7 bases agree with TRBD1. This CDR3 has 16 residues. The V and J ends lost 2 bases and 4 bases, in that order; junction bases with no gene match: 7. The V gene's germline CDR1 is LNHNV and CDR2 YYDKDF (reference sequence). The CDR3 DNA reads TGTGCCACCAGCAGAACAGGGACAGCAATTAATGAAAAACTGTTTTTT. Translating gives CATSRTGTAINEKLFF.

This chain links TRBV9 with TRBJ2-2; 9 bases are shared with TRBD1. CDR3 length: 18 residues. Germline V gives CDR1 SGDLS, CDR2 YYNGEE. Trimming at V came to 4 bases and at J to 13 bases, leaving 23 bases not matched to a gene. DNA for the CDR3: TGTGCCAGCAGCTCCGACTCCTCCCCGGGACAGGGCGATCGTCGGCTGTTTTTT. Its translation: CASSSDSSPGQGDRRLFF. Looking up the rest from reference TRBV9 and TRBJ2-2 gives the full variable domain: DSGVTQTPKHLITATGQRVTLRCSPRSGDLSVYWYQQSLDQGLQFLIQYYNGEERAKGNILERFSAQQFPDLHSELNLSSLELGDSALYFCASSSDSSPGQGDRRLFFGEGSRLTVL.

The chain couples TRBV19 to TRBJ1-6, with 9 nucleotides matching TRBD1. This CDR3 contains 17 residues. Unmatched junction bases numbered 11, after V lost 4 bases and J lost 7 bases. Germline loops: CDR1 LNHDA, CDR2 SQIVND (reference sequence). The CDR3 is CASSTLQGASKNSPLHF. The DNA of the CDR3 is TGTGCCAGTAGTACACTACAGGGGGCGTCTAAGAATTCACCCCTCCACTTT.

V and J are TRBV18 and TRBJ2-1; 10 bases match TRBD2. From germline, CDR1 is KGHSH and CDR2 LQKENI. CDR3 length: 14 residues. V was clipped by 6 bases and J by 9 bases; unmatched bases: 8. The CDR3 bases are TGTGCCAGCTCGGAGCGGGAGGGCCTTAGTGAGCAGTTCTTC. It encodes CASSEREGLSEQFF.

This clone showed up just once. This sequence joins TRBV7-2 and TRBJ1-2; D possibly corresponds to TRBD1 (5 bases). V was clipped by 5 bases and J by 8 bases, with 9 bases between them. The CDR3 length is 11 residues. Germline V gives CDR1 SGHTA, CDR2 FQGNSA. The CDR3: CASSGTPGYTF. For the CDR3, the DNA is TGTGCCAGCAGCGGGACCCCAGGCTACACCTTC.

The chain combines TRBV14 with TRBJ1-1, with D perhaps matching TRBD1 (5 bases). V shed 2 bases and J shed 1 base, with 11 bases lying between them. This CDR3 comprises 15 residues. CDR1 is SGHDN and CDR2 is FVKESK in the germline V gene. The CDR3 DNA follows: TGTGCCAGCAGCCAACCGGGACTGCCGAACACTGAAGCTTTCTTT. Protein product: CASSQPGLPNTEAFF.

A note on this clone: The germline gene is not matched at one end of the junction; a read error may be the cause. The V gene is TRBV29-1, the J gene TRBJ2-5; 10 bases are a match to TRBD1. CDR3 length equals 14 residues. The germline CDR1 and CDR2 sequences are SQVTM and ANQGSEA. This CDR3 reads CSVQDRGPGETQYF. For the CDR3, the DNA is TGCAGCGTTCAAGACAGGGGGCCAGGGGAGACCCAGTACTTC.

The chain combines TRBV4-2 with TRBJ1-4; D is ambiguous. The CDR3 consists of 14 residues. CDR1 is LGHNA, CDR2 YNFKEQ, per germline. Trimming removed 1 base at V and 7 bases at J, with 10 bases between. CDR3 in amino acids: CASSQVGIGEKLFF. CDR3 in DNA: TGTGCCAGCAGCCAAGTAGGGATTGGTGAAAAACTGTTTTTT.

This chain connects TRBV5-8 to TRBJ1-5, with D possibly being TRBD1 (5 bases). The CDR3 is made up of 13 amino acids. V was clipped by 3 bases and J by 7 bases, with 11 bases between them. Germline V gene sequence: CDR1 SGHTS, CDR2 YDEGEE. Written as DNA, the CDR3 is TGTGCCAGCAGCTACAAAGAGGGGCAGCCCCAGCATTTT. Translating it yields CASSYKEGQPQHF.

The CDR3 spells CASRSDRGRAYNSPLHF. The CDR3 DNA is TGTGCCAGCAGATCTGACAGGGGTCGGGCCTATAATTCACCCCTCCACTTT. V is TRBV27 and J is TRBJ1-6; 8 bases match TRBD1. V lost 6 bases to trimming and J lost 2 bases; unmatched junction nucleotides: 9. CDR1 is MNHEY and CDR2 is SMNVEV in the germline V gene (reference sequence). The CDR3 spans 17 residues.

The rearrangement links TRBV27 to TRBJ1-2, with 7 bases identical to TRBD1. Germline V gene lookup returns CDR1 MNHEY and CDR2 SMNVEV (reference sequence). Losses at the gene ends were 0 bases for V and 8 bases for J; bases not matched to a gene: 9. This CDR3 is 15 amino acids long. The CDR3 is CASSLSTTGMRGYTF. Written as DNA, the CDR3 is TGTGCCAGCAGTTTATCCACGACAGGGATGCGCGGCTACACCTTC.

The V and J genes are TRBV9 and TRBJ2-3; 9 bases are shared with TRBD1. Germline loops: CDR1 SGDLS, CDR2 YYNGEE. J lost 1 base, V lost 4 bases, and 10 bases had no gene match. The CDR3 loop spans 17 amino acids. CDR3 nucleotides: TGTGCCAGCAGCACAGGACAGGGGACCCTACGCACAGATACGCAGTATTTT. It specifies CASSTGQGTLRTDTQYF.

J is TRBJ2-7 and V is TRBV11-1, with TRBD2 matching over 11 bases. This CDR3 spans 19 amino acids. After removal of 2 bases from V and 0 bases from J, the junction contained 12 bases not matched to a gene. Germline V gene sequence: CDR1 SGHAT, CDR2 FQDESV (reference sequence). In DNA form, the CDR3 reads TGTGCCAGCAGCTTATCTATTCCGGGACTAGCGGCGAGCTCCTACGAGCAGTACTTC. Its protein is CASSLSIPGLAASSYEQYF.